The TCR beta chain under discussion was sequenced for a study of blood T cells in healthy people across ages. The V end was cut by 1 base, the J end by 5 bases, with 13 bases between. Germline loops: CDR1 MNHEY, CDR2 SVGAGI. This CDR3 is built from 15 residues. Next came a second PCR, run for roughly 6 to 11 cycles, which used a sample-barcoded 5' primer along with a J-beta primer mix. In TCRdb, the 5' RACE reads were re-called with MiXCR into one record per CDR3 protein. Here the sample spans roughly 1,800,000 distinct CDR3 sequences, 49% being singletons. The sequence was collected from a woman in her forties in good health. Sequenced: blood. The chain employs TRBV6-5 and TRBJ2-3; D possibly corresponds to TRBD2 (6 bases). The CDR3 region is CASSYLAVDRDTQYF. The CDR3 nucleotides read TGTGCCAGCAGTTACTTAGCGGTGGATAGAGATACGCAGTATTTT.